These 24 T cell receptor beta chains were sequenced from one sample in a study of cytomegalovirus exposure and HLA in healthy donors. PCR involved 60 Vbeta and 13 Jbeta primers. Method: immunoSEQ multiplex PCR; TCRdb's copy keeps in-frame clones and lacks some. The data show about 220,000 clones, about 79% seen once. Source material: PBMCs. The receptors shown here come from a male donor in good health and CMV-seronegative.

The chain is built from TRBV30 and TRBJ1-3; 11 bases align to TRBD1. The CDR3 sequence is 15 residues long. Germline trimming cut 7 bases from V and 1 base from J; bases unmatched to any gene: 6. Germline V CDR1 and CDR2: GTSNPN, SVGIG (reference sequence). The CDR3 loop reads CASNRDRGSGNTIYF. Written as DNA, the CDR3 is TGTGCCTCGAACCGGGACAGGGGGTCTGGAAACACCATATATTTT.

The V call is TRBV19, the J call TRBJ2-7, with D possibly TRBD2 on 5 matching bases. Trimming left V 5 bases short and J 2 bases short, with 10 bases between. Germline CDR1 is LNHDA and CDR2 is SQIVND (reference sequence). The CDR3 totals 13 residues. The CDR3: CASSWAGTYEQYF. The CDR3 DNA reads TGTGCCAGTAGTTGGGCCGGGACCTACGAGCAGTACTTC.

This chain joins TRBV19 and TRBJ1-4; 7 bases map to TRBD1. CDR1 and CDR2 (germline): LNHDA, SQIVND (reference sequence). The CDR3 is 15 amino acids. Unmatched junction bases numbered 12, after V lost 6 bases and J lost 8 bases. The CDR3 DNA is TGTGCCAGTAGACATGGACAGGCTTGGGAGGAAAAACTGTTTTTT. It translates to CASRHGQAWEEKLFF.

This rearrangement joins TRBV7-6 to TRBJ2-5, with 8 bases lining up with TRBD2. After removal of 5 bases from V and 1 base from J, the junction contained 3 bases not matched to a gene. The germline V gene encodes CDR1 SGHVS and CDR2 FNYEAQ. CDR3 length: 14 residues. DNA of the CDR3: TGTGCCAGCAGCCCGGGGGGGCCCCAAGAGACCCAGTACTTC. Translated: CASSPGGPQETQYF.

V gene TRBV7-3 combines with J gene TRBJ2-5; 7 nucleotides agree with TRBD2. The germline CDR1 and CDR2 sequences are SGHTA and FQGTGA. The CDR3 sequence is 18 residues long. Trimming removed 0 bases from V and 0 bases from J; junction bases left unmatched: 10. The chain's CDR3 is CASSLTGGLGTNQETQYF. As DNA, the CDR3 is TGTGCCAGCAGCTTAACGGGAGGACTAGGGACCAACCAAGAGACCCAGTACTTC. The whole variable domain, remainder taken from reference TRBV7-3 and TRBJ2-5, is GAGVSQTPSNKVTEKGKYVELRCDPISGHTALYWYRQSLGQGPEFLIYFQGTGAADDSGLPNDRFFAVRPEGSVSTLKIQRTERGDSAVYLCASSLTGGLGTNQETQYFGPGTRLLVL.

This clone has more than one count but fewer than ten. The chain carries TRBV4-1 and TRBJ2-7; 8 bases are a match to TRBD1. The trim removed 2 bases at V and 8 bases at J, leaving 14 bases unmatched. Per the germline V gene, CDR1 is MGHRA and CDR2 is YSYEKL. The CDR3 is 16 residues long. The CDR3 region is CASSQQEPGQGGKQYF. The DNA for the CDR3 is TGCGCCAGCAGCCAACAAGAGCCTGGACAGGGTGGGAAGCAGTACTTC.

The chain uses TRBV11-1 and TRBJ2-1; 7 positions match TRBD2. Looked up from germline, CDR1 is SGHAT and CDR2 is FQDESV (reference sequence). V dropped 5 bases and J dropped 6; count of bases not matched to a gene: 13. This CDR3 contains 16 residues. The CDR3 coding sequence is TGTGCCAGCAGCCCCACTAGCGCCAGTCCCCCCAATGAGCAGTTCTTC. Protein product: CASSPTSASPPNEQFF.

This sequence joins TRBV13 and TRBJ2-1, with TRBD1 identical over 8 bases. This CDR3 comprises 12 residues. V gave up 5 bases and J gave up 9 bases; unmatched junction bases: 3. Germline V lookup: CDR1 PRHDT, CDR2 FYEKMQ (reference sequence). This CDR3 is CASSAGQGEQFF. DNA for the CDR3: TGTGCCAGCAGCGCCGGACAGGGTGAGCAGTTCTTC.

The chain is built from TRBV6-5 and TRBJ2-7; possibly TRBD2 for D (5 bases). Trimming left V 8 bases short and J 4 bases short, with 12 bases between. The V gene's germline CDR1 is MNHEY and CDR2 SVGAGI. The CDR3 runs to 12 residues. This CDR3 reads CASHEGSYEQYF. DNA for the CDR3: TGTGCCAGCCACGAGGGATCTTACGAGCAGTACTTC.

The chain recombines TRBV2 with TRBJ1-4; the match to TRBD1 covers 10 bases. The CDR3 loop spans 18 amino acids. After removal of 6 bases from V and 2 bases from J, the junction contained 12 bases not matched to a gene. Germline CDR1 reads SNHLY; CDR2 reads FYNNEI. CDR3 protein: CASRTDRGPSKTNEKLFF. As DNA, the CDR3 is TGTGCCAGCAGGACCGACAGGGGGCCCTCTAAGACTAATGAAAAACTGTTTTTT.

The chain uses TRBV6-5 and TRBJ2-2; perhaps TRBD2 as D (5 bases). The germline V gene has CDR1 MNHEY and CDR2 SVGAGI. Trimming removed 7 bases from V and 7 bases from J, with 19 bases in between. This CDR3 comprises 15 residues. The CDR3 is CASTNRLLRGGELFF. The CDR3 DNA follows: TGTGCCAGCACTAACCGACTACTCCGGGGCGGGGAGCTGTTTTTT.

In its sample, this clone was seen a few times. CDR3 coding DNA: TGCGCCAGCAGTGAGTTAGGACGTCCGGGGGGCAATGAGCAGTTCTTC. It yields the protein CASSELGRPGGNEQFF. V usage is TRBV10-2 and J usage is TRBJ2-1, with TRBD2 matching 7 bases. Germline V gives CDR1 WSHSY, CDR2 SAAADI. CDR3 length equals 16 residues. The V and J ends lost 1 base and 6 bases, in that order; junction bases with no gene match: 9.

J is TRBJ2-2 and V is TRBV4-3; TRBD1 matches at 8 bases. The V segment lost 3 bases and the J segment 5 bases; nucleotides outside the gene matches: 8. CDR3 length: 16 amino acids. Germline V gene lookup returns CDR1 LGHNA and CDR2 YSLEER. CDR3 sequence reads: CASSQSWTGRTGELFF. CDR3 sequence (DNA): TGCGCCAGCAGCCAGTCCTGGACAGGGAGGACCGGGGAGCTGTTTTTT.

The J gene is TRBJ1-6, the V gene TRBV19, with 11 nucleotides matching TRBD1. CDR1 and CDR2 (germline): LNHDA, SQIVND (reference sequence). The CDR3 extends over 14 amino acids. The trim removed 5 bases at V and 7 bases at J, leaving 1 base unmatched. CDR3 amino acids: CASSWDRGNSPLHF. In DNA form, the CDR3 reads TGTGCCAGTAGTTGGGACAGGGGGAATTCACCCCTCCACTTT.

This clone was detected once. The chain couples TRBV2 to TRBJ2-7; 9 bases map to TRBD1. V was pared by 1 base and J by 3 bases, with 4 bases of the junction left unmatched. The V gene's germline CDR1 is SNHLY and CDR2 FYNNEI. The CDR3 is 15 amino acids. CDR3 DNA sequence: TGTGCCAGCAGTGAAGGGACAGGGGTTTACTACGAGCAGTACTTC. Translated: CASSEGTGVYYEQYF.

CDR3 residues: CATSRDYGQSYEQYF. CDR3 nucleotide sequence: TGTGCCACCAGCAGAGATTACGGACAGTCCTACGAGCAGTACTTC. The rearrangement uses TRBV15 and TRBJ2-7, with D maybe TRBD1 (6 bases). CDR1 and CDR2 from the germline V gene are LNHNV and YYDKDF (reference sequence). Trimming removed 0 bases at V and 1 base at J, with 10 bases between. This CDR3 comprises 15 residues.

CDR3 in DNA: TGTGCCAGTAGTACAGGCCTACTCATGAACACTGAAGCTTTCTTT. It is translated as CASSTGLLMNTEAFF. V is TRBV19 and J is TRBJ1-1; D is uncertain. This CDR3 is 15 amino acids long. Germline CDR1 is LNHDA and CDR2 is SQIVND (reference sequence). Trimming removed 4 bases from V and 0 bases from J, with 12 bases in between.

The chain carries TRBV4-3 and TRBJ2-1, with 12 bases that match TRBD2. V shed 4 bases and J 7 bases; nucleotides not matched to a gene: 8. Germline V gene lookup returns CDR1 LGHNA and CDR2 YSLEER. This CDR3 is 16 amino acids long. This chain's CDR3 is CASSPHGTSGGNEQFF. The CDR3 DNA sequence: TGCGCCAGCAGCCCGCACGGAACTAGCGGGGGGAATGAGCAGTTCTTC.

This chain uses TRBV9 with TRBJ2-7; TRBD2 agrees at 9 bases. The CDR3 extends over 16 amino acids. Per germline, CDR1 SGDLS and CDR2 YYNGEE. V trimming: 4 bases; J trimming: 0 bases; junction bases outside the gene matches: 8. DNA for the CDR3: TGTGCCAGCAGCATCGGTAGCGGGAGCCTCTCCTACGAGCAGTACTTC. Translated, it gives CASSIGSGSLSYEQYF.

A remark on this clone: In the same sample, other DNA sequences code for this CDR3. The chain uses TRBV19 and TRBJ1-4; 7 positions agree with TRBD1. Germline lookup yields CDR1 LNHDA and CDR2 SQIVND (reference sequence). Trimming took 5 bases from V and 3 from J; bases not matched to a gene: 6. CDR3 size: 15 residues. The CDR3 is CASSPPGQPNEKLFF. Here the CDR3 DNA reads TGTGCCAGTAGTCCCCCGGGACAGCCTAATGAAAAACTGTTTTTT.

The gene calls are TRBV4-2 and TRBJ2-5, with D maybe TRBD2 (7 bases). Trimming stripped 4 bases from V and 4 bases from J, with 16 bases between. CDR3 size: 15 residues. Germline V gene data show CDR1 as LGHNA and CDR2 as YNFKEQ. DNA for the CDR3: TGTGCCAGCAGCCGCGAGCGGGGAGGGGGAGAGACCCAGTACTTC. It specifies CASSRERGGGETQYF.

The rearrangement uses TRBV6-6 and TRBJ2-3, with 7 positions matching TRBD1. From germline, CDR1 is MNHNY and CDR2 SVGAGI (reference sequence). CDR3 length: 13 amino acids. With V trimmed by 8 bases and J by 3 bases, 5 bases remained unmatched. Written as DNA, the CDR3 is TGTGCCAGCTTACAGGGGTGGACAGATACGCAGTATTTT. Amino acid sequence: CASLQGWTDTQYF.

The J gene is TRBJ1-5, the V gene TRBV25-1; D is ambiguous. Between the trimmed V and J ends, which lost 2 bases and 1 base, there was a span of 6 bases. CDR3 length: 14 amino acids. Germline values: CDR1 MGHDK, CDR2 SYGVNS. DNA for the CDR3: TGTGCCAGCAGTGAACTGGAGAGCAATCAGCCCCAGCATTTT. Amino acids: CASSELESNQPQHF.

V and J are TRBV21-1 and TRBJ2-4; the D call in the table, TRBD1, was not verified against the DNA. TRBV21-1 constitutes a pseudogene. The CDR3 is 15 amino acids. The CDR3 is CASRPTVLAKNIQYF. The DNA of the CDR3 is TGTGCCAGCAGGCCGACAGTGCTAGCCAAAAACATTCAGTACTTC.